Below are 11 T cell receptor beta chains sequenced from a single sample in a study of blood T cell repertoires in COVID-19. Sequencing used immunoSEQ multiplex PCR; TCRdb keeps in-frame clones, though not all of them. In the table there are around 110,000 clones, roughly 88% of which are singletons. The sequenced sample was peripheral blood. All receptors come from a man aged 40-49 years with acute or convalescent COVID-19.

The rearrangement uses TRBV7-2 and TRBJ2-1; no definite D call. The CDR3 runs 16 residues. CDR1 and CDR2 (germline): SGHTA, FQGNSA. The V end was cut by 1 base, the J end by 4 bases, with 14 bases between. This CDR3 reads CASSLDLSPQYNEQFF. As DNA, the CDR3 is TGTGCCAGCAGCTTAGATCTTAGCCCGCAGTACAATGAGCAGTTCTTC.

This chain uses TRBV19 with TRBJ1-5; D remains ambiguous. The V gene lost 5 bases and the J gene lost 1 base, with 15 bases spanning the gap. Germline CDR1 and CDR2: LNHDA and SQIVND (reference sequence). The CDR3 has 16 amino acids. This chain's CDR3 is CASSELPPGSNQPQHF. The CDR3 bases are TGTGCCAGTAGTGAGCTCCCCCCGGGAAGCAATCAGCCCCAGCATTTT.

V and J are TRBV3-1 (or the pseudogene TRBV3-2) and TRBJ2-5; TRBD2 might be the D (6 bases). Germline lookup yields CDR1 LGHDT and CDR2 YNNKEL (reference sequence). V was trimmed by 3 bases and J by 3 bases, leaving 11 bases between them. The length of the CDR3 is 14 residues. The CDR3 DNA follows: TGTGCCAGCAGCCAGTATAGCGGAGAAGAGACCCAGTACTTC. Translated, it gives CASSQYSGEETQYF.

This chain links TRBV6-6 with TRBJ2-7; D gene unclear. This CDR3 is 11 amino acids long. Per germline, CDR1 MNHNY and CDR2 SVGAGI (reference sequence). Trimming took 0 bases from V and 6 from J, leaving 3 bases between them. This CDR3 reads CASSYSSEQYF. CDR3 DNA: TGTGCCAGCAGTTACTCGAGCGAGCAGTACTTC.

This sequence joins TRBV9 and TRBJ1-6; TRBD1 aligns across 10 bases. Trimming cost V 4 bases and J 1 base; bases outside gene matches: 11. The germline V gene has CDR1 SGDLS and CDR2 YYNGEE. CDR3 length: 19 residues. The CDR3: CASSSSGQGRSSYNSPLHF. CDR3 DNA: TGTGCCAGCAGCTCCTCGGGACAGGGGCGAAGTTCCTATAATTCACCCCTCCACTTT.

The chain employs TRBV5-4 and TRBJ1-1; weak D call: TRBD1 (6 bases). Germline lookup yields CDR1 SGHNT and CDR2 YYREEE (reference sequence). The CDR3 length is 15 residues. V was pared by 0 bases and J by 7 bases, with 16 bases between. DNA for the CDR3: TGTGCCAGCAGCTTGGACAGGGTCAGTGGGGGTGAAGCTTTCTTT. Amino acids: CASSLDRVSGGEAFF.

J is TRBJ1-2 and V is TRBV19; D gene uncertain. CDR3 length: 13 residues. Germline V gene sequence: CDR1 LNHDA, CDR2 SQIVND (reference sequence). Trimming removed 3 bases at V and 0 bases at J, with 5 bases between. The CDR3 DNA follows: TGTGCCAGTAGTATCCGGGCTAACTATGGCTACACCTTC. Its translation is CASSIRANYGYTF. The whole variable domain, remainder taken from reference TRBV19 and TRBJ1-2, is DGGITQSPKYLFRKEGQNVTLSCEQNLNHDAMYWYRQDPGQGLRLIYYSQIVNDFQKGDIAEGYSVSREKKESFPLTVTSAQKNPTAFYLCASSIRANYGYTFGSGTRLTVV.

This chain joins TRBV7-8 and TRBJ1-4, with TRBD1 matching 7 bases. V lost 5 bases and J lost 5; bases outside the gene matches: 8. This CDR3 is built from 15 residues. CDR1 and CDR2 from the germline V gene are SGHVS and FQNEAQ. The CDR3 sequence is CASSPRQGINEKLFF. The CDR3 DNA is TGTGCCAGCAGCCCACGACAGGGTATAAATGAAAAACTGTTTTTT.

The rearrangement uses TRBV5-4 and TRBJ2-7; a possible D gene is TRBD2 (7 bases). Germline lookup yields CDR1 SGHNT and CDR2 YYREEE (reference sequence). With 0 bases removed from V and 0 bases from J, the gap between germline ends came to 22 bases. The CDR3 has 19 amino acids. The CDR3 is CASSLVRGGGTLSSYEQYF. The CDR3 DNA sequence: TGTGCCAGCAGCTTGGTCCGTGGCGGGGGCACCCTAAGCTCCTACGAGCAGTACTTC.

The chain joins TRBV27 to TRBJ1-5; D is uncertain. CDR1 MNHEY and CDR2 SMNVEV come from the germline V gene (reference sequence). V lost 6 bases and J lost 0, with 12 bases in between. CDR3 length equals 15 residues. CDR3 sequence (DNA): TGTGCCAGCAGACCCCCGGGGTATAGCAATCAGCCCCAGCATTTT. It translates to CASRPPGYSNQPQHF.

This clone was seen more than once but under ten times. The rearrangement uses TRBV11-3 and TRBJ2-6, with TRBD2 matching over 9 bases. The ends lost 5 bases at V and 3 bases at J; junction bases unmatched: 11. The germline V gene encodes CDR1 SGHNT and CDR2 YENEEA. CDR3 size: 18 residues. The CDR3 sequence is CASSQSSGSSIGANVLTF. CDR3 coding DNA: TGTGCCAGCAGCCAAAGTAGCGGGAGTTCTATTGGGGCCAACGTCCTGACTTTC. The whole variable domain, filled in from reference TRBV11-3 and TRBJ2-6, reads EAGVVQSPRYKIIEKKQPVAFWCNPISGHNTLYWYLQNLGQGPELLIRYENEEAVDDSQLPKDRFSAERLKGVDSTLKIQPAELGDSAVYLCASSQSSGSSIGANVLTFGAGSRLTVL.